A single sample gave rise to the 27 T cell receptor beta chains below, sequenced in a study of cytomegalovirus exposure and HLA in healthy donors. It was with 60 Vbeta and 13 Jbeta primers that the PCR ran. Clones were read by immunoSEQ multiplex PCR, and TCRdb kept only the in-frame ones, dropping some. The profile shows under 150,000 clones, about three quarters of them singletons. Sequencing input: PBMCs. The source of these receptors is a male donor in good health and CMV-seropositive.

This clone was counted between two and nine times. The chain uses TRBV28 and TRBJ2-7; TRBD2 aligns across 8 bases. The CDR3 extends over 13 amino acids. The V gene's germline CDR1 is MDHEN and CDR2 SYDVKM. Trimming took 5 bases from V and 3 from J; bases not matched to a gene: 3. CDR3 DNA sequence: TGTGCCAGCAGTCGACTAGCGAACTACGAGCAGTACTTC. Residues: CASSRLANYEQYF. The full variable domain, its missing parts supplied by reference TRBV28 and TRBJ2-7, is DVKVTQSSRYLVKRTGEKVFLECVQDMDHENMFWYRQDPGLGLRLIYFSYDVKMKEKGDIPEGYSVSREKKERFSLILESASTNQTSMYLCASSRLANYEQYFGPGTRLTVT.

J is TRBJ2-2 and V is TRBV18, with TRBD2 matching 8 bases. The CDR3 runs to 16 residues. CDR1 and CDR2 (germline): KGHSH, LQKENI. Unmatched junction bases numbered 7, after V lost 2 bases and J lost 5 bases. In nucleotides, the CDR3 is TGTGCCAGCTCACCAAATGCGGGAGGAAGAACCGGGGAGCTGTTTTTT. Its translation is CASSPNAGGRTGELFF.

This clone was detected a few times. The rearrangement joins TRBV6-1 to TRBJ2-7; no reliable D call. The CDR3 sequence is 14 residues long. Germline assignment: CDR1 MNHNS and CDR2 SASEGT. Between the trimmed V and J ends, which lost 2 bases and 4 bases, there was a span of 12 bases. CDR3 loop: CASSEYLENYEQYF. CDR3 in DNA: TGTGCCAGCAGTGAATATCTGGAGAATTACGAGCAGTACTTC.

V usage is TRBV4-1 and J usage is TRBJ2-5; 8 bases agree with TRBD2. Germline assignment: CDR1 MGHRA and CDR2 YSYEKL. The CDR3 covers 18 residues. With 0 bases clipped from V and 4 bases from J, the junction kept 13 bases outside the gene matches. The CDR3 bases are TGCGCCAGCAGCCAAGAAACAACGGGGGGGCCGGTCTCAGAGACCCAGTACTTC. This codes for CASSQETTGGPVSETQYF.

The V gene is TRBV2, the J gene TRBJ1-1, with D possibly matching TRBD1 (6 bases). The V and J ends lost 6 bases and 7 bases respectively, with 24 bases between them. CDR1 and CDR2 from the germline V gene are SNHLY and FYNNEI. The CDR3 is made up of 16 amino acids. In nucleotides, the CDR3 is TGTGCCAGCAGGGCTGACAGGATCTTATCTTGGATTGAAGCTTTCTTT. Translation gives CASRADRILSWIEAFF.

This rearrangement joins TRBV4-3 to TRBJ2-3, with D perhaps matching TRBD1 (7 bases). Germline V CDR1 and CDR2: LGHNA, YSLEER. The CDR3 sequence is 17 residues long. Trimming removed 3 bases from V and 3 bases from J, with 19 bases in between. The DNA of the CDR3 is TGCGCCAGCAGCCAGGAAACAGGGGACTGGCCGACAGATACGCAGTATTTT. This sequence encodes CASSQETGDWPTDTQYF.

Turning to this clone: One end of the junction fails to match germline, which may point to a read error. J is TRBJ2-7 and V is TRBV7-9; TRBD1 might be the D (5 bases). This CDR3 has 15 amino acids. CDR1 and CDR2 from the germline V gene are SEHNR and FQNEAQ (reference sequence). CDR3 DNA sequence: TGTTCCAGCAGCTTAAGTCGTACGGACACGGACGAGCAGTACTTC. As protein: CSSSLSRTDTDEQYF.

The V call is TRBV4-3, the J call TRBJ1-2, with D possibly being TRBD1 (5 bases). V was pared by 0 bases and J by 6 bases, with 14 bases between. The germline V gene encodes CDR1 LGHNA and CDR2 YSLEER. This CDR3 region has 15 residues. CDR3 sequence (DNA): TGCGCCAGCAGCCAAGATATACGGGGGGTGGATGGCTACACCTTC. Translation gives CASSQDIRGVDGYTF.

On this clone: Other DNA sequences within the sample encode an identical CDR3. The CDR3 bases are TGTGCCTGGAGTAGCGGGTCATCCTACGAGCAGTACTTC. It encodes CAWSSGSSYEQYF. The chain uses TRBV30 and TRBJ2-7; possible D gene TRBD2, 6 bases. V lost 2 bases and J 1 base, leaving 9 bases between the germline ends. Germline CDR1 reads GTSNPN; CDR2 reads SVGIG (reference sequence). This CDR3 has 13 amino acids.

This clone was counted a single time. The chain is built from TRBV7-9 and TRBJ2-7; D is perhaps TRBD1 (5 bases). The CDR3 has 13 amino acids. CDR1 is SEHNR, CDR2 FQNEAQ, per germline (reference sequence). V lost 5 bases and J 0 bases, leaving 8 bases between the germline ends. The CDR3, as DNA: TGTGCCAGCAGCCCGGACATCTCCTACGAGCAGTACTTC. It translates to CASSPDISYEQYF.

This clone was detected only once. V is TRBV15 and J is TRBJ2-2; 10 bases map to TRBD2. The CDR3 runs 18 residues. The V gene end was trimmed by 1 base and the J gene end by 5 bases; junction bases not matched to a gene: 10. In germline, CDR1 is LNHNV, CDR2 YYDKDF (reference sequence). CDR3 protein: CATSRAPYLAGETGELFF. The CDR3 DNA is TGTGCCACCAGCAGAGCTCCCTATCTAGCGGGGGAGACCGGGGAGCTGTTTTTT. The whole variable domain, remainder taken from reference TRBV15 and TRBJ2-2, is DAMVIQNPRYQVTQFGKPVTLSCSQTLNHNVMYWYQQKSSQAPKLLFHYYDKDFNNEADTPDNFQSRRPNTSFCFLDIRSPGLGDTAMYLCATSRAPYLAGETGELFFGEGSRLTVL.

In this sample, this clone turned up a few times. V gene TRBV7-2 combines with J gene TRBJ2-1, with TRBD1 matching 7 bases. This CDR3 is built from 13 residues. V trimming: 5 bases; J trimming: 10 bases; junction bases outside the gene matches: 8. Looked up from germline, CDR1 is SGHTA and CDR2 is FQGNSA. This CDR3 reads CASSLGGANEQFF. The CDR3 DNA is TGTGCCAGCAGCCTAGGGGGCGCTAACGAGCAGTTCTTC.

The chain recombines TRBV19 with TRBJ2-7; D perhaps matches TRBD2 (6 bases). The CDR3 contains 15 residues. Trimming removed 4 bases at V and 0 bases at J, with 13 bases between. Germline-derived CDR1 and CDR2 are LNHDA and SQIVND (reference sequence). This CDR3 reads CASSSSGVSSYEQYF. The CDR3 DNA is TGTGCCAGTAGTAGTAGCGGCGTGAGCTCCTACGAGCAGTACTTC.

The table lists this clone with a few counts. The chain carries TRBV7-2 and TRBJ1-1; 9 bases match TRBD1. Germline V gives CDR1 SGHTA, CDR2 FQGNSA. CDR3 length: 13 residues. With 4 bases clipped from V and 11 bases from J, the junction kept 8 bases outside the gene matches. This CDR3 is CASSWGQGLGAFF. In DNA, the CDR3 is TGTGCCAGCAGCTGGGGACAGGGTTTAGGGGCTTTCTTT. The whole variable domain, filled in from reference TRBV7-2 and TRBJ1-1, reads GAGVSQSPSNKVTEKGKDVELRCDPISGHTALYWYRQSLGQGLEFLIYFQGNSAPDKSGLPSDRFSAERTGGSVSTLTIQRTQQEDSAVYLCASSWGQGLGAFFGQGTRLTVV.

As concerns this clone: Compared with germline, one end of the junction differs, possibly owing to a read error. The rearrangement uses TRBV7-7 and TRBJ2-7; a possible D gene is TRBD2 (5 bases). This CDR3 spans 13 amino acids. Per germline, CDR1 SSHAT and CDR2 FNYEAQ (reference sequence). The CDR3 sequence is CASSTGVGYEQYF. The CDR3 nucleotides are TGTGCTAGCAGTACCGGGGTAGGATACGAGCAGTACTTC.

The table lists this clone with a few counts. CDR3 in amino acids: CASKGGSYYEQYF. CDR3 nucleotides: TGTGCCAGCAAAGGGGGCTCTTACTACGAGCAGTACTTC. The V and J genes are TRBV28 and TRBJ2-7; 7 positions match TRBD1. V was pared by 7 bases and J by 3 bases, with 6 bases of the junction left unmatched. The CDR3 has 13 residues. CDR1 is MDHEN and CDR2 is SYDVKM in the germline V gene.

On this clone itself: Other DNA sequences in this sample translate to the same CDR3. The J gene is TRBJ2-7, the V gene TRBV7-2, with no clear D. Germline loops: CDR1 SGHTA, CDR2 FQGNSA. This CDR3 has 12 residues. V shed 1 base and J shed 3 bases, with 4 bases lying between them. CDR3 amino acids: CASSLVSYEQYF. CDR3 DNA sequence: TGTGCCAGCAGCTTAGTGAGCTACGAGCAGTACTTC.

The chain is built from TRBV18 and TRBJ2-7, with 10 bases matching TRBD2. Germline V gene data show CDR1 as KGHSH and CDR2 as LQKENI. CDR3 length equals 15 residues. The V and J ends lost 5 bases and 2 bases, in that order; junction bases with no gene match: 6. This CDR3 is CASSKPAGGPYEQYF. CDR3 nucleotides: TGTGCCAGCTCAAAACCAGCGGGAGGGCCCTACGAGCAGTACTTC.

The gene calls are TRBV5-3 and TRBJ2-7, with TRBD2 identical over 10 bases. TRBV5-3 is labeled an ORF, and its function is uncertain. The CDR3 is 15 residues long. V gave up 0 bases and J gave up 4 bases; unmatched junction bases: 4. The CDR3 sequence is CARSLALAGVYEQYF. CDR3 sequence (DNA): TGTGCCAGAAGCTTGGCCCTAGCGGGGGTATACGAGCAGTACTTC.

The V and J genes are TRBV7-3 and TRBJ1-2; maybe TRBD1 (6 bases). Per the germline V gene, CDR1 is SGHTA and CDR2 is FQGTGA. The CDR3 has 13 residues. Trimming shortened V by 4 bases and J by 5 bases, and 11 bases separated the two germline ends. CDR3 sequence: CASSSGQIYGYTF. The DNA for the CDR3 is TGTGCCAGCAGCTCCGGACAGATTTATGGCTACACCTTC.

This clone was seen a few times. The gene calls are TRBV11-2 and TRBJ2-5, with D perhaps TRBD2 (6 bases). V gave up 5 bases and J gave up 4 bases, with 11 bases separating them. The CDR3 loop spans 13 amino acids. Germline assignment: CDR1 SGHAT and CDR2 FQNNGV. The CDR3 is CASSRDFLETQYF. The DNA of the CDR3 is TGTGCCAGCAGCCGGGACTTTTTAGAGACCCAGTACTTC.

This sequence joins TRBV18 and TRBJ2-2, with 9 positions matching TRBD2. Losses at the gene ends were 11 bases for V and 4 bases for J; bases not matched to a gene: 11. The CDR3 is 15 amino acids. Germline V gene sequence: CDR1 KGHSH, CDR2 LQKENI. In DNA form, the CDR3 reads TGTGCCGGACAAGTAGCGGGAGCGAGCACCGGGGAGCTGTTTTTT. Translating gives CAGQVAGASTGELFF.

V and J are TRBV9 and TRBJ2-7; D is possibly TRBD1 (5 bases). Germline CDR1 is SGDLS and CDR2 is YYNGEE. The V gene lost 0 bases and the J gene lost 2 bases, with 9 bases spanning the gap. This CDR3 spans 14 amino acids. The chain's CDR3 is CASSVEAGTYEQYF. The CDR3 DNA is TGTGCCAGCAGCGTAGAGGCAGGGACCTACGAGCAGTACTTC.

This clone showed up just once. The V and J genes are TRBV27 and TRBJ2-5; D perhaps matches TRBD1 (6 bases). Germline-derived CDR1 and CDR2 are MNHEY and SMNVEV (reference sequence). The V and J ends lost 2 bases and 5 bases respectively, with 12 bases between them. The CDR3 has 14 amino acids. In DNA form, the CDR3 reads TGTGCCAGCAGTTTAATGGGGGCGCGGGAGACCCAGTACTTC. Its translation: CASSLMGARETQYF.

A remark on this clone: The germline gene is not matched at one end of the junction; a read error may be the cause. The chain uses TRBV5-6 and TRBJ1-1; D is unresolved. Germline CDR1 SGHDT, CDR2 YYEEEE. There are 13 residues in the CDR3. This CDR3 is CASSLPSRTESFF. For the CDR3, the DNA is TGTGCCAGCAGCTTGCCGAGTCGCACTGAATCTTTCTTT.

The chain carries TRBV7-9 and TRBJ1-1; 8 bases align to TRBD1. This CDR3 spans 16 amino acids. With V trimmed by 4 bases and J by 3 bases, 10 bases remained unmatched. Germline V gene lookup returns CDR1 SEHNR and CDR2 FQNEAQ (reference sequence). CDR3: CASSYGQLTGDTEAFF. DNA of the CDR3: TGTGCCAGCAGCTATGGACAGCTGACAGGGGACACTGAAGCTTTCTTT.

The chain has TRBV4-1 and TRBJ1-1, with D possibly TRBD1 on 5 matching bases. Trimming removed 1 base at V and 5 bases at J, with 29 bases between. The CDR3 covers 20 residues. Germline-derived CDR1 and CDR2 are MGHRA and YSYEKL. DNA of the CDR3: TGCGCCAGCAGCCAAGCCTATGACATACCCAGGGCTGGTAGGGGAACTGAAGCTTTCTTT. Residues: CASSQAYDIPRAGRGTEAFF.